These 25 T cell receptor beta chains were sequenced from one sample in a study of blood T cell repertoires in COVID-19. Some clones are missing from TCRdb's copy, which holds only in-frame ones; the method was immunoSEQ multiplex PCR. This sample has about 87,000 clones, with around three quarters found just once. The material sequenced was peripheral blood. The receptors derive from a woman aged 45-60 years with acute or convalescent COVID-19.

The chain has TRBV4-2 and TRBJ1-2; maybe TRBD1 (6 bases). The germline V gene has CDR1 LGHNA and CDR2 YNFKEQ. With 1 base removed from V and 3 bases from J, the gap between germline ends came to 9 bases. The CDR3 length is 14 residues. This chain's CDR3 is CASSQAKGDYGYTF. The CDR3 DNA reads TGTGCCAGCAGCCAAGCAAAGGGGGACTATGGCTACACCTTC.

This rearrangement joins TRBV10-2 to TRBJ1-2, with 8 bases lining up with TRBD1. The CDR3 extends over 13 amino acids. The germline gives CDR1 WSHSY, CDR2 SAAADI. The junction had 6 bases not matched to a gene; V was cut back by 6 bases and J by 6 bases. In DNA, the CDR3 is TGCGCCAGCAGCTTGGACAGGGTGAATGGCTACACCTTC. The encoded protein is CASSLDRVNGYTF.

The chain employs TRBV3-1 (or the pseudogene TRBV3-2) and TRBJ2-5, with a possible D match to TRBD1 (5 bases). This CDR3 has 15 amino acids. Trimming took 1 base from V and 3 from J, leaving 12 bases between them. CDR1 is LGHDT, CDR2 YNNKEL, per germline (reference sequence). CDR3 protein: CASSQVARVKETQYF. The CDR3, as DNA: TGTGCCAGCAGCCAAGTGGCCAGGGTGAAAGAGACCCAGTACTTC.

This clone appeared a few times. This chain joins TRBV11-2 and TRBJ1-1; 7 positions match TRBD1. CDR1 and CDR2 from the germline V gene are SGHAT and FQNNGV. V dropped 5 bases and J dropped 2; count of bases not matched to a gene: 5. CDR3 length: 14 residues. The CDR3 is CASSLGGGNTEAFF. In DNA, the CDR3 is TGTGCCAGCAGCCTTGGAGGGGGCAACACTGAAGCTTTCTTT. The full variable domain, with the rest looked up from reference TRBV11-2 and TRBJ1-1, is EAGVAQSPRYKIIEKRQSVAFWCNPISGHATLYWYQQILGQGPKLLIQFQNNGVVDDSQLPKDRFSAERLKGVDSTLKIQPAKLEDSAVYLCASSLGGGNTEAFFGQGTRLTVV.

The J gene is TRBJ1-5, the V gene TRBV28, with a possible D match to TRBD1 (6 bases). The length of the CDR3 is 16 residues. Germline V lookup: CDR1 MDHEN, CDR2 SYDVKM. Trimming stripped 4 bases from V and 4 bases from J, with 17 bases between. CDR3 coding DNA: TGTGCCAGCAGTTGGGGGGGGCTAGGGGATAATCAGCCCCAGCATTTT. It specifies CASSWGGLGDNQPQHF.

The CDR3 bases are TGTGCCACCTCCAGGGGGCAAGTCACTGGAAACACCATATATTTT. It codes for CATSRGQVTGNTIYF. This sequence joins TRBV19 and TRBJ1-3; 8 bases are shared with TRBD1. V lost 10 bases to trimming and J lost 2 bases; unmatched junction nucleotides: 10. The CDR3 consists of 15 residues. The germline CDR1 and CDR2 sequences are LNHDA and SQIVND (reference sequence).

The V gene is TRBV18, the J gene TRBJ1-2, with 7 bases matching TRBD1. V trimming: 0 bases; J trimming: 4 bases; junction bases outside the gene matches: 5. The germline gives CDR1 KGHSH, CDR2 LQKENI. The CDR3 runs 15 residues. As DNA, the CDR3 is TGTGCCAGCTCACCACCGGTAGGGGGCGGCTATGGCTACACCTTC. The encoded protein is CASSPPVGGGYGYTF.

The V gene is TRBV10-3, the J gene TRBJ1-2; 7 bases are shared with TRBD1. Trimming cost V 2 bases and J 0 bases; bases outside gene matches: 15. The V gene's germline CDR1 is ENHRY and CDR2 SYGVKD. The CDR3 length is 19 residues. As DNA, the CDR3 is TGTGCCATCAGTGAGCTGGGACAGTCCCGGGGGATTACTAACTATGGCTACACCTTC. This gives the protein CAISELGQSRGITNYGYTF.

In its sample, this clone was seen a few times. This chain joins TRBV12-3 or TRBV12-4 and TRBJ2-5; 8 positions agree with TRBD2. CDR3 length equals 11 residues. Unmatched junction bases numbered 3, after V lost 6 bases and J lost 9 bases. The CDR3 here is CASSRAGAQYF. The CDR3 nucleotides are TGTGCCAGCAGCAGAGCGGGGGCCCAGTACTTC.

The rearrangement uses TRBV30 and TRBJ1-1; TRBD1 is a possible D gene (5 bases). V lost 2 bases to trimming and J lost 7 bases, with 11 bases between them. The germline gives CDR1 GTSNPN, CDR2 SVGIG (reference sequence). The CDR3 spans 12 residues. Here the CDR3 reads CAWSTGGDEAFF. The CDR3 DNA follows: TGTGCCTGGAGTACCGGGGGGGATGAAGCTTTCTTT.

This chain uses TRBV6-4 with TRBJ1-2; D not resolved. The V gene lost 10 bases and the J gene lost 3 bases, with 21 bases spanning the gap. The germline V gene has CDR1 MRHNA and CDR2 SNTAGT. This CDR3 contains 15 residues. This CDR3 is CATPFPTVGDYGYTF. For the CDR3, the DNA is TGTGCCACCCCTTTTCCGACGGTTGGAGACTATGGCTACACCTTC.

The rearrangement uses TRBV19 and TRBJ1-1; D is undetermined. V was clipped by 1 base and J by 5 bases, with 8 bases between them. Germline V gene data show CDR1 as LNHDA and CDR2 as SQIVND (reference sequence). This CDR3 is 13 amino acids long. The CDR3 loop reads CASSIAGRTEAFF. The CDR3 DNA is TGTGCCAGTAGTATAGCAGGCAGGACTGAAGCTTTCTTT.

The chain is built from TRBV3-1 (or the pseudogene TRBV3-2) and TRBJ1-2; no definite D call. Germline CDR1 LGHDT, CDR2 YNNKEL (reference sequence). This CDR3 contains 16 residues. V was cut by 0 bases and J by 1 base, with 12 bases left in between. CDR3: CASSQEWAAGNYGYTF. The DNA of the CDR3 is TGTGCCAGCAGCCAAGAATGGGCAGCTGGTAACTATGGCTACACCTTC.

This rearrangement joins TRBV4-3 to TRBJ1-2; the match to TRBD1 covers 8 bases. The CDR3 has 16 residues. From germline, CDR1 is LGHNA and CDR2 YSLEER. Trimming cost V 0 bases and J 7 bases; bases outside gene matches: 10. CDR3: CASSQELGQGGGGYTF. The CDR3 coding sequence is TGCGCCAGCAGCCAAGAATTAGGACAGGGCGGGGGTGGCTACACCTTC.

The CDR3 spells CATSRGGNTEAFF. For the CDR3, the DNA is TGTGCCACCAGCAGAGGCGGGAACACTGAAGCTTTCTTT. The gene calls are TRBV15 and TRBJ1-1; D is undetermined. This CDR3 has 13 amino acids. V lost 1 base to trimming and J lost 1 base, with 4 bases between them. Germline CDR1 and CDR2: LNHNV and YYDKDF (reference sequence).

V usage is TRBV6-1 and J usage is TRBJ1-2; 9 nucleotides line up with TRBD1. Germline CDR1 MNHNS, CDR2 SASEGT. The length of the CDR3 is 14 residues. Losses at the gene ends were 3 bases for V and 12 bases for J; bases not matched to a gene: 11. The CDR3 loop is CASSEQGQGQGNTF. The CDR3 DNA is TGTGCCAGCAGTGAGCAGGGACAGGGCCAAGGAAACACCTTC.

The rearrangement links TRBV10-3 to TRBJ1-2, with 10 bases aligning to TRBD1. CDR1 is ENHRY, CDR2 SYGVKD, per germline. The CDR3 sequence is 16 residues long. Losses at the gene ends were 0 bases for V and 0 bases for J; bases not matched to a gene: 1. This CDR3 is CAISESDRGPNYGYTF. The DNA for the CDR3 is TGTGCCATCAGTGAGTCAGACAGGGGGCCTAACTATGGCTACACCTTC.

This chain joins TRBV6-5 and TRBJ2-1; TRBD1 agrees at 9 bases. Germline-derived CDR1 and CDR2 are MNHEY and SVGAGI. The CDR3 is 15 residues long. Trimming removed 7 bases from V and 3 bases from J; junction bases left unmatched: 7. CDR3 sequence: CASTPGQGFYNEQFF. The DNA for the CDR3 is TGTGCCAGCACCCCGGGACAGGGATTCTACAATGAGCAGTTCTTC.

The chain is built from TRBV9 and TRBJ1-1, with 8 bases lining up with TRBD1. Losses at the gene ends were 7 bases for V and 7 bases for J; bases not matched to a gene: 12. Germline values: CDR1 SGDLS, CDR2 YYNGEE. CDR3 length equals 14 residues. The CDR3 spells CASGQGHNTDEAFF. The CDR3 DNA reads TGTGCCAGCGGACAGGGCCACAACACTGATGAAGCTTTCTTT.

This chain connects TRBV30 to TRBJ2-5; 8 nucleotides line up with TRBD1. The length of the CDR3 is 14 residues. CDR1 GTSNPN and CDR2 SVGIG come from the germline V gene (reference sequence). V shed 3 bases and J 5 bases; nucleotides not matched to a gene: 8. The CDR3 sequence: CAWRGDRGEETQYF. The CDR3 bases are TGTGCCTGGAGGGGCGACAGGGGTGAGGAGACCCAGTACTTC.

The V and J genes are TRBV2 and TRBJ1-4, with a weak D call TRBD1 (5 bases). Germline CDR1 reads SNHLY; CDR2 reads FYNNEI. The V end lost 2 bases, the J end lost 4 bases, and 17 bases lay between the germline ends. The CDR3 contains 17 residues. The CDR3 sequence: CASSERAGPPGNEKLFF. CDR3 in DNA: TGTGCCAGCAGTGAAAGGGCAGGGCCTCCGGGTAATGAAAAACTGTTTTTT.

Here the CDR3 reads CASSEARGGWGQYF. CDR3 sequence (DNA): TGTGCCAGCAGTGAAGCAAGGGGAGGGTGGGGGCAGTATTTT. The rearrangement links TRBV2 to TRBJ2-3; 7 bases are a match to TRBD2. CDR3 length equals 14 residues. V lost 0 bases to trimming and J lost 11 bases; unmatched junction nucleotides: 8. The germline V gene encodes CDR1 SNHLY and CDR2 FYNNEI.

The V and J genes are TRBV5-5 and TRBJ1-1; D is unclear. The CDR3 runs 15 residues. Per germline, CDR1 SGHKS and CDR2 YYEKEE (reference sequence). V was clipped by 0 bases and J by 2 bases, with 11 bases between them. The CDR3 here is CASSLGRLHNTEAFF. Here the CDR3 DNA reads TGTGCCAGCAGCTTGGGGCGGCTGCATAACACTGAAGCTTTCTTT.

The table lists this clone with a few counts. The same CDR3 arises from other DNA sequences in this sample as well. This rearrangement joins TRBV4-3 to TRBJ1-2; 8 nucleotides match TRBD1. J gave up 4 bases and V 3 bases, and 1 base lay outside the gene matches. Germline V lookup: CDR1 LGHNA, CDR2 YSLEER. This CDR3 region has 13 residues. CDR3 sequence (DNA): TGCGCCAGCAGCCAGACAGGGGTCTATGGCTACACCTTC. Protein product: CASSQTGVYGYTF.

The chain has TRBV9 and TRBJ1-1; D is unclear. The V gene's germline CDR1 is SGDLS and CDR2 YYNGEE. V lost 0 bases, J lost 4 bases, and 13 bases lay in between. CDR3 size: 15 residues. The CDR3, as DNA: TGTGCCAGCAGCGTAGGTCGGAGGGCCGTCACTGAAGCTTTCTTT. Translation gives CASSVGRRAVTEAFF.